Following are 6 T cell receptor beta chains from one sample sequenced in a study of blood T cells in healthy people across ages. A second roughly 7 to 12 cycle PCR used barcoded and J-beta primers. TCRdb fed the 5' RACE reads into MiXCR, producing one record per CDR3 protein. The table has roughly 1,800,000 distinct CDR3 sequences, about 50% seen once. The material sequenced was blood. Every receptor here comes from a woman between 35 and 50 years old in good health.

V usage is TRBV5-1 and J usage is TRBJ2-1; possibly TRBD2 for D (6 bases). The germline V gene has CDR1 SGHRS and CDR2 YFSETQ. The CDR3 is made up of 15 amino acids. Trimming shortened V by 4 bases and J by 3 bases, and 14 bases separated the two germline ends. The CDR3 DNA reads as TGCGCCAGCAGCCAACCCGGGACTCTCTACAATGAGCAGTTCTTC. Amino acid sequence: CASSQPGTLYNEQFF.

V is TRBV15 and J is TRBJ2-1, with TRBD2 as a possible D gene (6 bases). CDR3 length equals 17 residues. The germline V gene has CDR1 LNHNV and CDR2 YYDKDF (reference sequence). V gave up 0 bases and J gave up 3 bases, with 15 bases separating them. The CDR3 DNA is TGTGCCACCAGCAGAGATGATCGGAGGGAGCGCTACAATGAGCAGTTCTTC. Translating it yields CATSRDDRRERYNEQFF.

The rearrangement uses TRBV7-9 and TRBJ1-1, with a possible D match to TRBD1 (6 bases). The CDR3 is 14 amino acids. V gave up 4 bases and J gave up 4 bases, with 13 bases separating them. The germline V gene encodes CDR1 SEHNR and CDR2 FQNEAQ (reference sequence). The CDR3 sequence is CASSYGTGSTEAFF. CDR3 coding DNA: TGTGCCAGCAGCTACGGAACAGGGAGCACTGAAGCTTTCTTT.

This chain joins TRBV6-5 and TRBJ2-1; D call uncertain. Germline CDR1 is MNHEY and CDR2 is SVGAGI. With 5 bases removed from V and 5 bases from J, the gap between germline ends came to 13 bases. The CDR3 is 14 amino acids. The DNA for the CDR3 is TGTGCCAGCAGTCCTCCAACTGGTCACAATGAGCAGTTCTTC. Amino acids: CASSPPTGHNEQFF.

This sequence joins TRBV5-1 and TRBJ1-1; TRBD1 might be the D (5 bases). Germline CDR1 reads SGHRS; CDR2 reads YFSETQ. The CDR3 has 13 amino acids. Trimming removed 0 bases at V and 12 bases at J, with 15 bases between. CDR3 nucleotide sequence: TGCGCCAGCAGCTTGGATCGGCAGGGTTTAACTTTCTTT. Encoded protein: CASSLDRQGLTFF.

The V gene is TRBV6-2 or TRBV6-3, the J gene TRBJ2-4; either TRBD1 or TRBD2 may supply D (5 bases each). V lost 1 base and J lost 1, with 8 bases in between. Germline assignment: CDR1 MNHEY and CDR2 SVGEGT. This CDR3 comprises 15 residues. CDR3 loop: CASSYFGAAKNIQYF. In nucleotides, the CDR3 is TGTGCCAGCAGTTACTTCGGGGCTGCCAAAAACATTCAGTACTTC.